This T cell receptor (beta chain) emerged from a study of blood T cell repertoires in COVID-19. Cohorts were assigned according to the clinical history that participants reported. What the recovered Cohort 3 donors had was two negative PCRs, clearance, or symptom resolution. The data were produced by immunoSEQ multiplex PCR, yet TCRdb's version contains in-frame clones alone and is incomplete. The data show 270,000 or so clones, approximately 89% seen once. The germline CDR1 and CDR2 sequences are MGHRA and YSYEKL. V shed 0 bases and J 6 bases; nucleotides not matched to a gene: 4. The CDR3 length is 15 residues.

The rearrangement uses TRBV4-1 and TRBJ2-3; 9 bases map to TRBD2. This TCR was recovered from a woman aged 18-29 years who had recovered from COVID-19. Sample: PBMCs or T cells enriched from blood (not recorded which). The CDR3 loop is CASSQDAGGVDTQYF. CDR3 nucleotides: TGCGCCAGCAGCCAAGATGCGGGGGGGGTGGATACGCAGTATTTT.